The text below deals with one TCR beta chain. Antigen: not known. This sample was included in a study of CXCR3-negative and CXCR3-positive naive CD8 T cells. For the study at large: The total count of TRB reads reached about 135 million, and each library contributed about 1.5 +/- 0.3 million. Notes on the study in general: In CXCR3-positive naive cells, the TRB CDR3s were more hydrophobic than in CXCR3-negative naive cells.

CDR1 is SGHAT and CDR2 is FQNNGV in the germline V gene. The CDR3 has 16 residues. Sorting yielded triplicates of about 330,000 cells for each CD8+ T cell subset. All TRB cDNA libraries came from 5' RACE performed with UMI labels. TCRdb reprocessed the 5' RACE reads, with one entry per CDR3 protein and no DNA. The sample totals approximately 140,000 distinct CDR3 sequences. The chain recombines TRBV11-2 with TRBJ2-1; the D call from TCRdb, TRBD1, cannot be confirmed without DNA. Sequenced sample: naive CXCR3+ CD8+ T cells from blood. As to subset: CD45RO-CCR7+CD27+CD95- naive CD8+ T cells expressing CXCR3 (TNR3+). The clonotype was recovered from a human donor in good health. Some clones in this sample may be carry-over from other donors' samples. The chain's CDR3 is CASSFFSSGSYNEQFF.